This TCR beta chain comes out of a study of control samples from healthy donors and cancer patients. The V gene end was trimmed by 3 bases and the J gene end by 2 bases; junction bases not matched to a gene: 7. The CDR3 has 16 residues. Germline values: CDR1 SGHRS, CDR2 YFSETQ. Data came from immunoSEQ multiplex PCR; TCRdb stores just in-frame clones and leaves some out. The sample has 110,000 or so clones, roughly nine tenths seen once; the top ten hold 30% to 40%. This chain joins TRBV5-1 and TRBJ2-7, with 11 bases fitting TRBD2. This receptor was taken from a man between 45 and 60 years old in good health. The sequenced sample consisted of blood. The CDR3 protein is CASSSLTSGAAYEQYF. The CDR3 DNA sequence: TGCGCCAGCAGCTCGCTGACTAGCGGGGCCGCCTACGAGCAGTACTTC. Drawing the rest from reference TRBV5-1 and TRBJ2-7, the complete variable domain is KAGVTQTPRYLIKTRGQQVTLSCSPISGHRSVSWYQQTPGQGLQFLFEYFSETQRNKGNFPGRFSGRQFSNSRSEMNVSTLELGDSALYLCASSSLTSGAAYEQYFGPGTRLTVT.